One and the same sample provided the 32 T cell receptor beta chains below, sequenced in a study of regulatory T cells in long-lasting Graves disease. Time point meaning: newly diagnosed GD, antithyroid drugs for less than 3 months. Researchers made the TCR library from RNA that was extracted from PBMCs. Libraries of TCR beta came from iRepertoire HTBI primers plus Arm-PCR of CDR3 regions. Using its own MiXCR run on the multiplex PCR reads, TCRdb lists one record per CDR3 protein. The sample includes 520,000 or so distinct CDR3 sequences, about 11% seen only once; the top ten take over 7%. The same data also went into a second study, on T cells in Graves' hyperthyroidism and ophthalmopathy.

The starting material was peripheral blood mononuclear cells (PBMCs), obtained at new diagnosis, from a patient treated with antithyroid drugs. These receptors were obtained from a young woman with Graves disease.

This clonotype has just a few counts. The rearrangement links TRBV5-1 to TRBJ1-2, with D maybe TRBD1 (6 bases). Deletions cut 3 bases from V and 3 bases from J, with 18 bases between. Germline assignment: CDR1 SGHRS and CDR2 YFSETQ. CDR3 length: 16 amino acids. CDR3 DNA: TGCGCCAGCAGCTCCTTTCGGGGCAGGGGAGACTATGGCTACACCTTC. This codes for CASSSFRGRGDYGYTF.

This clonotype was seen many times. The chain couples TRBV6-1 to TRBJ2-7; 7 nucleotides align to TRBD2. Germline V gene sequence: CDR1 MNHNS, CDR2 SASEGT. This CDR3 has 14 residues. Losses at the gene ends were 9 bases for V and 1 base for J; bases not matched to a gene: 9. CDR3 coding DNA: TGTGCCAGTAGTAGCGGGCTGGATTCCTACGAGCAGTACTTC. It yields the protein CASSSGLDSYEQYF.

This clonotype was counted ten times or more. The V gene is TRBV27, the J gene TRBJ2-5; a possible D gene is TRBD2 (6 bases). There are 12 residues in the CDR3. Germline V CDR1 and CDR2: MNHEY, SMNVEV (reference sequence). With 6 bases removed from V and 5 bases from J, the gap between germline ends came to 10 bases. Here the CDR3 DNA reads TGTGCCAGCAGGGCGGGAAGGGAGACCCAGTACTTC. Its translation is CASRAGRETQYF.

This clonotype was picked up many times. The CDR3 loop reads CASSQRAGSRAQPQHF. CDR3 bases: TGTGCCAGCTCACAACGTGCCGGGAGCCGCGCCCAGCCCCAGCATTTT. This chain links TRBV18 with TRBJ1-5; D call uncertain. The V end lost 4 bases, the J end lost 7 bases, and 20 bases lay between the germline ends. Germline lookup yields CDR1 KGHSH and CDR2 LQKENI. This CDR3 spans 16 amino acids.

This clonotype has ten or more counts. V gene TRBV28 combines with J gene TRBJ2-7; 7 nucleotides agree with TRBD2. The CDR3 contains 14 residues. Unmatched junction bases numbered 15, after V lost 4 bases and J lost 12 bases. Germline V gives CDR1 MDHEN, CDR2 SYDVKM. CDR3 residues: CASSSESTRGGRYF. DNA of the CDR3: TGTGCCAGCAGTTCCGAAAGCACGAGGGGCGGGAGGTACTTC. The full variable domain, its missing parts supplied by reference TRBV28 and TRBJ2-7, is DVKVTQSSRYLVKRTGEKVFLECVQDMDHENMFWYRQDPGLGLRLIYFSYDVKMKEKGDIPEGYSVSREKKERFSLILESASTNQTSMYLCASSSESTRGGRYFGPGTRLTVT.

Remarks on this clonotype: A clone one base away is much larger, so this may be a read error. The rearrangement uses TRBV7-9 and TRBJ2-3, with D perhaps TRBD1 (5 bases). This CDR3 is 13 amino acids long. V lost 5 bases to trimming and J lost 6 bases, with 12 bases between them. In germline, CDR1 is SEHNR, CDR2 FQNEAQ (reference sequence). CDR3 bases: TGTGCCAGCAGCGCCGCTGGGGCGGATACGCAGTATTTT. Its protein product is CASSAAGADTQYF.

This clonotype came up once. The V gene is TRBV19, the J gene TRBJ1-4; D remains unclear. Germline V gives CDR1 LNHDA, CDR2 SQIVND (reference sequence). The V gene lost 1 base and the J gene lost 8 bases, with 8 bases spanning the gap. The CDR3 extends over 13 amino acids. CDR3 bases: TGTGCCAGTAGTATAGGCTGGAAGGAAAAACTGTTTTTT. The encoded protein is CASSIGWKEKLFF. The complete variable domain, with remaining parts taken from reference TRBV19 and TRBJ1-4, reads DGGITQSPKYLFRKEGQNVTLSCEQNLNHDAMYWYRQDPGQGLRLIYYSQIVNDFQKGDIAEGYSVSREKKESFPLTVTSAQKNPTAFYLCASSIGWKEKLFFGSGTQLSVL.

This clonotype showed up many times. CDR3 sequence (DNA): TGTGCCAGCAGTTTAGGGGTAGCGGGGAGGGATGAGCAGTTCTTC. As protein: CASSLGVAGRDEQFF. The genes are TRBV12-3 or TRBV12-4 and TRBJ2-1, with TRBD2 matching over 8 bases. The CDR3 consists of 15 residues. V lost 1 base and J lost 8; bases outside the gene matches: 7.

Only one count was recorded for this clonotype. The chain links TRBV12-3 or TRBV12-4 to TRBJ2-2; D might be TRBD2 (5 bases). The CDR3 runs to 14 residues. V was shortened by 7 bases and J by 4 bases, with 13 bases between the two germline ends. CDR3 sequence: CASTGSRGTGELFF. The CDR3 bases are TGTGCCAGCACCGGGTCTCGGGGCACCGGGGAGCTGTTTTTT.

The chain uses TRBV19 and TRBJ2-4, with TRBD1 matching over 9 bases. The CDR3 covers 14 residues. V lost 9 bases to trimming and J lost 7 bases; unmatched junction nucleotides: 10. Germline V gene sequence: CDR1 LNHDA, CDR2 SQIVND (reference sequence). As DNA, the CDR3 is TGTGCCAGCGGAGGTCGGGACAGGGTGAACATTCAGTACTTC. It specifies CASGGRDRVNIQYF.

This chain joins TRBV27 and TRBJ2-1; a weak D match, TRBD2 (5 bases). Germline lookup yields CDR1 MNHEY and CDR2 SMNVEV (reference sequence). CDR3 length equals 13 residues. Trimming pared 6 bases from V and 6 bases from J, leaving 12 bases between. The CDR3 is CASSPGSFNEQFF. As DNA, the CDR3 is TGTGCCAGCAGCCCGGGGTCTTTCAATGAGCAGTTCTTC.

This clonotype has more than one count but fewer than ten. The CDR3 loop is CASSGTGGSGNTIYF. CDR3 in DNA: TGTGCCAGCAGCGGGACAGGGGGCTCTGGAAACACCATATATTTT. V and J are TRBV7-9 and TRBJ1-3, with 11 nucleotides matching TRBD1. Losses at the gene ends were 5 bases for V and 0 bases for J; bases not matched to a gene: 0. Per the germline V gene, CDR1 is SEHNR and CDR2 is FQNEAQ (reference sequence). The CDR3 is 15 residues long.

This clonotype was recorded at least ten times. The chain combines TRBV19 with TRBJ2-5; unclear D gene. The CDR3 consists of 15 residues. The germline V gene has CDR1 LNHDA and CDR2 SQIVND (reference sequence). V was trimmed by 5 bases and J by 4 bases, leaving 17 bases between them. CDR3 sequence: CASSARSTGLETQYF. The CDR3, as DNA: TGTGCCAGTAGTGCCCGATCGACTGGATTAGAGACCCAGTACTTC.

For this clonotype: Given a much more abundant clone one base away, this may be a read error. The chain recombines TRBV24-1 with TRBJ2-1; tentatively, D is TRBD1 (6 bases). V was trimmed by 3 bases and J by 10 bases, leaving 12 bases between them. The CDR3 covers 13 residues. Germline V lookup: CDR1 KGHDR, CDR2 SFDVKD. The CDR3 DNA reads as TGTGCCACCAGTGATGGGACACGCTACGAGCAGTTCTTC. Its translation: CATSDGTRYEQFF.

This clonotype was counted at least ten times. The chain joins TRBV28 to TRBJ2-2; tentative D call: TRBD2 (7 bases). The V gene's germline CDR1 is MDHEN and CDR2 SYDVKM. The CDR3 runs 17 residues. Trimming removed 8 bases at V and 0 bases at J, with 19 bases between. The CDR3 DNA is TGTGCCAGCGGCCCACTGCAAGGGGGGGCGAACACCGGGGAGCTGTTTTTT. Protein: CASGPLQGGANTGELFF.

The table lists this clonotype with a few counts. The DNA for the CDR3 is TGTGCCAGCAGTTTAAACCGCTTCCAAGAGACCCAGTACTTC. Its protein is CASSLNRFQETQYF. The chain recombines TRBV27 with TRBJ2-5, with D uncertain. Per germline, CDR1 MNHEY and CDR2 SMNVEV (reference sequence). Trimming took 2 bases from V and 1 from J, leaving 8 bases between them. The CDR3 sequence is 14 residues long.

This clonotype came up many times. V and J are TRBV12-3 or TRBV12-4 and TRBJ1-5, with D tentatively TRBD1 (5 bases). V dropped 6 bases and J dropped 4 bases, with 10 bases sitting between them. The CDR3 extends over 13 amino acids. The CDR3 loop reads CASSQGLNQPQHF. The CDR3 DNA is TGTGCCAGCAGCCAGGGTTTAAATCAGCCCCAGCATTTT.

This clonotype has just a few counts. The V gene is TRBV12-5, the J gene TRBJ1-1, with 7 bases identical to TRBD1. Germline V gives CDR1 LGHNT, CDR2 FRNRAP. With V trimmed by 0 bases and J by 4 bases, 8 bases remained unmatched. This CDR3 has 16 residues. The CDR3 loop is CASGLVPGGVFTEAFF. For the CDR3, the DNA is TGTGCTAGTGGTTTGGTACCAGGGGGGGTTTTCACTGAAGCTTTCTTT.

This clonotype was counted many times. V gene TRBV7-3 combines with J gene TRBJ2-5; 8 bases agree with TRBD2. V was clipped by 2 bases and J by 4 bases; unmatched bases: 3. CDR1 is SGHTA, CDR2 FQGTGA, per germline. The CDR3 runs to 14 residues. CDR3 coding DNA: TGTGCCAGCAGCTTAGCGGGAGGCCTAGAGACCCAGTACTTC. The encoded protein is CASSLAGGLETQYF.

This clonotype has ten or more counts. The chain recombines TRBV3-1 with TRBJ2-1; 13 bases fit TRBD2. Looked up from germline, CDR1 is LGHDT and CDR2 is YNNKEL (reference sequence). V lost 4 bases to trimming and J lost 7 bases; unmatched junction nucleotides: 7. The CDR3 sequence is 16 residues long. CDR3 bases: TGTGCCAGCAGCCCAGGACTAGCGGGAGTAGTGAATGAGCAGTTCTTC. Its protein is CASSPGLAGVVNEQFF.

CDR3 in DNA: TGTGCCAGCAGCGTGGGAGGGCCGGCGAGGGATACGCAGTATTTT. The encoded protein is CASSVGGPARDTQYF. V is TRBV6-1 and J is TRBJ2-3; 7 bases map to TRBD2. Germline V CDR1 and CDR2: MNHNS, SASEGT. With V trimmed by 6 bases and J by 6 bases, 12 bases remained unmatched. The CDR3 spans 15 residues.

This clonotype has ten or more counts. CDR3 in DNA: TGTGCCAGCAGCTTAGCGGGACAGGGGGAGACCCAGTACTTC. Its translation: CASSLAGQGETQYF. This chain uses TRBV7-3 with TRBJ2-5; TRBD1 agrees at 10 bases. The ends lost 2 bases at V and 5 bases at J; junction bases unmatched: 2. The CDR3 is 14 amino acids. Germline V gene sequence: CDR1 SGHTA, CDR2 FQGTGA.

This clonotype was recorded many times. The chain has TRBV10-3 and TRBJ1-5, with D unclear. The V gene's germline CDR1 is ENHRY and CDR2 SYGVKD. The CDR3 is made up of 14 amino acids. Between the trimmed V and J ends, which lost 10 bases and 2 bases, there was a span of 15 bases. The CDR3 loop is CATKAYGGNQPQHF. The CDR3 nucleotides read TGTGCCACCAAAGCCTATGGGGGCAATCAGCCCCAGCATTTT.

This clonotype was picked up many times. V gene TRBV20-1 combines with J gene TRBJ2-2, with D unresolved. V dropped 0 bases and J dropped 6 bases, with 5 bases sitting between them. The germline V gene has CDR1 DFQATT and CDR2 SNEGSKA (reference sequence). CDR3 length: 12 amino acids. The chain's CDR3 is CSARDNPGELFF. CDR3 coding DNA: TGCAGTGCTAGAGATAATCCCGGGGAGCTGTTTTTT.

There are many counts of this clonotype. The chain recombines TRBV28 with TRBJ1-3; D unclear. The CDR3 runs 12 residues. Per germline, CDR1 MDHEN and CDR2 SYDVKM. The germline V and J ends were trimmed by 4 bases and 8 bases, with 9 bases remaining between them. The CDR3 region is CASSSLGYTIYF. The DNA of the CDR3 is TGTGCCAGCAGTTCCTTAGGATACACCATATATTTT.

This clonotype was observed at least ten times. This rearrangement joins TRBV20-1 to TRBJ2-3, with 10 bases identical to TRBD2. Germline CDR1 DFQATT, CDR2 SNEGSKA (reference sequence). V lost 3 bases, J lost 2 bases, and 5 bases stayed unmatched. This CDR3 is 15 amino acids long. The CDR3 nucleotides are TGCAGTGCTAGGCGGACTAGCGGTAACACAGATACGCAGTATTTT. Amino acid sequence: CSARRTSGNTDTQYF.

This clonotype was detected only once. J is TRBJ1-2 and V is TRBV4-3; no clear D gene. Germline-derived CDR1 and CDR2 are LGHNA and YSLEER. V was shortened by 0 bases and J by 4 bases, with 18 bases between the two germline ends. The CDR3 runs to 17 residues. The CDR3 region is CASSQELQGGVPYGYTF. The DNA of the CDR3 is TGCGCCAGCAGCCAAGAACTCCAAGGAGGAGTTCCCTATGGCTACACCTTC.

The gene calls are TRBV5-1 and TRBJ2-1; 7 bases are shared with TRBD1. Germline values: CDR1 SGHRS, CDR2 YFSETQ. CDR3 length equals 15 residues. V gave up 6 bases and J gave up 3 bases; unmatched junction bases: 9. The CDR3: CASIALAGGYNEQFF. In DNA form, the CDR3 reads TGCGCCAGCATCGCCTTAGCAGGGGGCTACAATGAGCAGTTCTTC. The variable domain in full, completed from reference TRBV5-1 and TRBJ2-1, reads KAGVTQTPRYLIKTRGQQVTLSCSPISGHRSVSWYQQTPGQGLQFLFEYFSETQRNKGNFPGRFSGRQFSNSRSEMNVSTLELGDSALYLCASIALAGGYNEQFFGPGTRLTVL.

This clonotype was counted many times. The chain has TRBV20-1 and TRBJ2-3; 7 bases match TRBD2. The CDR3 is made up of 15 amino acids. Germline values: CDR1 DFQATT, CDR2 SNEGSKA (reference sequence). Unmatched junction bases numbered 15, after V lost 6 bases and J lost 6 bases. This CDR3 is CSANDAGAGTDTQYF. For the CDR3, the DNA is TGCAGTGCAAATGACGCGGGAGCTGGAACGGATACGCAGTATTTT.

This clonotype has at least ten counts. This chain connects TRBV18 to TRBJ2-5; no firm D call. This CDR3 spans 13 amino acids. V was pared by 1 base and J by 3 bases, with 6 bases between. CDR1 KGHSH and CDR2 LQKENI come from the germline V gene. The CDR3 coding sequence is TGTGCCAGCTCACCACACTCGAAAGAGACCCAGTACTTC. It encodes CASSPHSKETQYF. Drawing the rest from reference TRBV18 and TRBJ2-5, the complete variable domain is NAGVMQNPRHLVRRRGQEARLRCSPMKGHSHVYWYRQLPEEGLKFMVYLQKENIIDESGMPKERFSAEFPKEGPSILRIQQVVRGDSAAYFCASSPHSKETQYFGPGTRLLVL.

This clonotype was counted at least ten times. The rearrangement joins TRBV30 to TRBJ1-1; D unresolved. In germline, CDR1 is GTSNPN, CDR2 SVGIG (reference sequence). Trimming took off 3 bases at V and 11 bases at J, with 16 bases between the two ends. The CDR3 is made up of 12 amino acids. The CDR3 reads CAWSLGSSGAFF. The CDR3 DNA reads as TGTGCCTGGAGCCTGGGGTCCTCCGGGGCTTTCTTT.

Comments on this clonotype: Given a much more abundant clone one base away, this may be a read error. The chain couples TRBV5-1 to TRBJ2-1; 9 bases are shared with TRBD2. The CDR3 is made up of 14 amino acids. CDR1 and CDR2 from the germline V gene are SGHRS and YFSETQ. CDR3 in amino acids: CASSFIAGENVQFF. The CDR3 coding sequence is TGCGCCAGCAGCTTCATAGCGGGAGAAAATGTGCAGTTCTTC.